This T cell receptor beta chain was found in a study of monozygotic twins with inflammatory bowel disease. CDR3 length: 17 residues. CDR1 and CDR2 from the germline V gene are MNHEY and SMNVEV (reference sequence). TCRdb reprocessed the 5' RACE reads; each CDR3 protein has one entry and no DNA is given. The table lists about 300,000 distinct CDR3 sequences, with over 5.5% in the top ten. Sequencing was carried out using blood. The rearrangement links TRBV27 to TRBJ2-5; TCRdb lists TRBD2, though no DNA is available to test this call. The origin of this receptor is a human donor with ulcerative colitis or Crohn's disease, or a healthy co-twin of an affected twin (not recorded which). CDR3 amino acids: CASSSPLSGGHRGTQYF.